The present T cell receptor beta chain was sequenced within a study of response to subunit inactivated influenza vaccine. Study results and limitations: The authors suggested that few new T cells are recruited per seasonal influenza vaccination.

MiXCR was run by TCRdb on the RT-PCR reads, yielding one entry per CDR3 protein. The sample consists of about 700,000 distinct CDR3 sequences, roughly 14% of them appearing once. This clonotype was observed many times. Its antigen is currently unknown. Sequencing used PBMCs from blood, obtained around 15 days before vaccination. This receptor was identified in a man over 45 who received an inactivated influenza vaccine.

CDR3 sequence: CASRASGGATDTQYF. The DNA for the CDR3 is TGTGCCAGCAGGGCTAGCGGGGGGGCCACAGATACGCAGTATTTT. The chain recombines TRBV12-3 or TRBV12-4 with TRBJ2-3, with 12 bases matching TRBD2. With 6 bases clipped from V and 2 bases from J, the junction kept 3 bases outside the gene matches. The CDR3 has 15 amino acids.